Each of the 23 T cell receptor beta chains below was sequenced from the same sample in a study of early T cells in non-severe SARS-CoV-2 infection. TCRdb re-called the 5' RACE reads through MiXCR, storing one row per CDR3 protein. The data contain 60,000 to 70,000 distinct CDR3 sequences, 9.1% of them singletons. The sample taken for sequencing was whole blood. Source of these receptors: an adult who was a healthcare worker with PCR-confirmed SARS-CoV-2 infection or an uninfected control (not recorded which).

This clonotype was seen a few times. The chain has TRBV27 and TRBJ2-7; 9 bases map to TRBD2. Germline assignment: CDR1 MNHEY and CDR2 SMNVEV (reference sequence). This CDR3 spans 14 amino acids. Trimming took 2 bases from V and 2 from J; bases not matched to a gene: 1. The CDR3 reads CASSLLAGTYEQYF. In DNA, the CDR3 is TGTGCCAGCAGTTTACTAGCGGGAACCTACGAGCAGTACTTC.

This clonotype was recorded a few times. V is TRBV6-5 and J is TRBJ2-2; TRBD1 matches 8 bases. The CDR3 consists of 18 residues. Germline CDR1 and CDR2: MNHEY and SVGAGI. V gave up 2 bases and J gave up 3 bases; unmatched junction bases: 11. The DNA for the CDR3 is TGTGCCAGCAGTTACGAACAGGGGGTCGCCCGGGACACCGGGGAGCTGTTTTTT. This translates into CASSYEQGVARDTGELFF.

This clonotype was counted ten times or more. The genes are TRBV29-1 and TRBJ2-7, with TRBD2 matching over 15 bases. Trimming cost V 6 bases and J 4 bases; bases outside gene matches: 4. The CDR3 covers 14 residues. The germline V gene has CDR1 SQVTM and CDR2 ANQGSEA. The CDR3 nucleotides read TGCAGCGTCCTAGGACTAGCGGGAGGGTACGAGCAGTACTTC. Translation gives CSVLGLAGGYEQYF.

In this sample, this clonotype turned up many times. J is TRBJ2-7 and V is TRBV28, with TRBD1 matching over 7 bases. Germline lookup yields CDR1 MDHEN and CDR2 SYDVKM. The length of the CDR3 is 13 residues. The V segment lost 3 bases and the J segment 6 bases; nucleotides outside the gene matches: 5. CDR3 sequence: CASSFPGTAEQYF. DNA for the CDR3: TGTGCCAGCAGTTTCCCTGGGACAGCCGAGCAGTACTTC.

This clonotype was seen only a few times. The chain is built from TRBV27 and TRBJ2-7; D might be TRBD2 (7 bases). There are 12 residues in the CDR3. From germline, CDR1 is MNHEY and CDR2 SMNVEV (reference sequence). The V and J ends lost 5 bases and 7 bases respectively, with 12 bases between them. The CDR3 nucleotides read TGTGCCAGCAGTATCAGGGGAGGGGAGCAGTACTTC. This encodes CASSIRGGEQYF.

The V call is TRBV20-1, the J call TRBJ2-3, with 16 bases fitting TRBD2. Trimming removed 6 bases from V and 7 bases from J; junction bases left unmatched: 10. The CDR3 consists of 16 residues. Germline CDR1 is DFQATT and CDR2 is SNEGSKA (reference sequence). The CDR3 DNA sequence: TGCAGTGCCCAGGGGACTAGCGGGAGGGGGGCATATACGCAGTATTTT. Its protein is CSAQGTSGRGAYTQYF.

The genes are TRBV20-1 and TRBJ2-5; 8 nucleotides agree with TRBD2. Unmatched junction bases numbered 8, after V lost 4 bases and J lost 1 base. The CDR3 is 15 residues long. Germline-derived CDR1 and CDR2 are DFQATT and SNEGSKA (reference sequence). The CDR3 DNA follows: TGCAGTGCTAACGGACTAGCTTCCCCCCAAGAGACCCAGTACTTC. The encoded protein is CSANGLASPQETQYF.

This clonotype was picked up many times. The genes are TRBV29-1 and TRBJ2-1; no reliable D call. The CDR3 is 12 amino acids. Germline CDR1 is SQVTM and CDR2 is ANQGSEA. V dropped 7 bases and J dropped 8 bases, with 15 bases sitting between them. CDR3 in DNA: TGCAGCGCAGTCAGGAGTATACATGAGCAGTTCTTC. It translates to CSAVRSIHEQFF.

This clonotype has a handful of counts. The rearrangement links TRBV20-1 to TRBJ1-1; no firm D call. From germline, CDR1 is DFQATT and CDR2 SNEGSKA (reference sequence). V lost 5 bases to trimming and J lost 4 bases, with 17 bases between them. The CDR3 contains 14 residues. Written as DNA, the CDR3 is TGCAGTGCTGGAAGATTAAAAGGAGGCACTGAAGCTTTCTTT. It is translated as CSAGRLKGGTEAFF.

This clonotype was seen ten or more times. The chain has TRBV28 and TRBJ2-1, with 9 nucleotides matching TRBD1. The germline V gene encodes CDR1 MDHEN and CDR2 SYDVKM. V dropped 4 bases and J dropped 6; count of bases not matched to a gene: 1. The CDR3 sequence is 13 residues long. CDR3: CASSSGQGNEQFF. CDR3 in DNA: TGTGCCAGCAGTTCGGGACAGGGCAATGAGCAGTTCTTC.

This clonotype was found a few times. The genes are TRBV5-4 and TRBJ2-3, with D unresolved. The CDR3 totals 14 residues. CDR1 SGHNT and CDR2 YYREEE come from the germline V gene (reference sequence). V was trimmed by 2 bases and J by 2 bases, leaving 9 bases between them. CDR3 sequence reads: CASSLEAYTDTQYF. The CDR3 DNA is TGTGCCAGCAGCTTAGAGGCCTACACAGATACGCAGTATTTT.

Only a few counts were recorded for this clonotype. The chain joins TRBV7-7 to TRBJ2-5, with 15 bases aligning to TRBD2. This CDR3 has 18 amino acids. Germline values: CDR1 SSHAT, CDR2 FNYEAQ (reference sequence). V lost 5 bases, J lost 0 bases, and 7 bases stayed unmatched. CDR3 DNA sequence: TGTGCCAGCAGCGCCGGTGGGACTAGCGGGAGGTACCAAGAGACCCAGTACTTC. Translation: CASSAGGTSGRYQETQYF.

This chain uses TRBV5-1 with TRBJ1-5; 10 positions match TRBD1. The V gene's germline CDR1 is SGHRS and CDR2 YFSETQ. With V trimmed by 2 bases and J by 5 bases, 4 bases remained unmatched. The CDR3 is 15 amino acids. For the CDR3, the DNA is TGCGCCAGCAGCTTAGACAGGGGGCAGGATCAGCCCCAGCATTTT. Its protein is CASSLDRGQDQPQHF.

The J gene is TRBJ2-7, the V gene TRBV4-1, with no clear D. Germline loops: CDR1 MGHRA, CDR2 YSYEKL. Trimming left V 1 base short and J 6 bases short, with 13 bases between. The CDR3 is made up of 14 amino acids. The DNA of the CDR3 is TGCGCCAGCAGCCAAGGTACCAGTCTAACCGAGCAGTACTTC. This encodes CASSQGTSLTEQYF.

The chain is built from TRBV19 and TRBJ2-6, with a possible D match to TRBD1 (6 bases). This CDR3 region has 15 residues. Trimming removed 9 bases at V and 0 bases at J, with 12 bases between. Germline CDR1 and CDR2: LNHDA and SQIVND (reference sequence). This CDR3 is CASEQGYSGANVLTF. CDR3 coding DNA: TGTGCCAGCGAACAGGGATACTCTGGGGCCAACGTCCTGACTTTC.

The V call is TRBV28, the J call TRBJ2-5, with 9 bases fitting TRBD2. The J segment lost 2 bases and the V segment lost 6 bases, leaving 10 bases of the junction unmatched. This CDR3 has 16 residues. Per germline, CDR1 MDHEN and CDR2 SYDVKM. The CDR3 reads CASSFLLAGLQETQYF. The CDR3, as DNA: TGTGCCAGCAGCTTCCTTCTAGCGGGATTACAAGAGACCCAGTACTTC.

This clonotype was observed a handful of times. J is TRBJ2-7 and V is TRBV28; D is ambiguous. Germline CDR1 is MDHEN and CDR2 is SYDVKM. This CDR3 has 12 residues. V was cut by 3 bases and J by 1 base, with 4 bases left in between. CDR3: CASSLVSYEQYF. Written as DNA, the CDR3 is TGTGCCAGCAGTTTGGTTTCCTACGAGCAGTACTTC.

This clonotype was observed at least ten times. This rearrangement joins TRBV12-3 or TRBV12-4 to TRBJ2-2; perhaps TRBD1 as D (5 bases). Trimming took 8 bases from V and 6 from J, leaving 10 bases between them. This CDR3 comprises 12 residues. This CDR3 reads CASGQGAGELFF. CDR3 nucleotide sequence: TGTGCCAGCGGGCAGGGTGCCGGGGAGCTGTTTTTT.

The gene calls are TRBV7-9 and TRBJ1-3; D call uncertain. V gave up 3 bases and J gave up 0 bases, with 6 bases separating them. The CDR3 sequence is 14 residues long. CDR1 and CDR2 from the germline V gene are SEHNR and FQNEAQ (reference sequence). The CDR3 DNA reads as TGTGCCAGCAGCTTCGCCTACTCTGGAAACACCATATATTTT. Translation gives CASSFAYSGNTIYF.

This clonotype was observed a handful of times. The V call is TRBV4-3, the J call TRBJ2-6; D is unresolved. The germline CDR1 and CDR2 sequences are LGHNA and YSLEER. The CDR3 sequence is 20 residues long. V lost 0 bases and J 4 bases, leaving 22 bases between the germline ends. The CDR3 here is CASSQDLVQNLLSGANVLTF. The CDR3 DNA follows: TGCGCCAGCAGCCAAGATTTGGTCCAAAACCTGCTCTCCGGGGCCAACGTCCTGACTTTC.

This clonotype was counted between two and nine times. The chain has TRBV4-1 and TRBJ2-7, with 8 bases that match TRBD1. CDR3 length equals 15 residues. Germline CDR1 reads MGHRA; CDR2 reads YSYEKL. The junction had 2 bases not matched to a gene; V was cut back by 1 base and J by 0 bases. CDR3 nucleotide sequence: TGCGCCAGCAGCCAAGTCAGGGGGCCCTCCTACGAGCAGTACTTC. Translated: CASSQVRGPSYEQYF.

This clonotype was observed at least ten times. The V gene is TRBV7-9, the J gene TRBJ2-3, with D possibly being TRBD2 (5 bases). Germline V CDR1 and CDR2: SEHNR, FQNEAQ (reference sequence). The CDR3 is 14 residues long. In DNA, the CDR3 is TGTGCTGTAGTTGTGCGAGGGAGCACAGATACGCAGTATTTT. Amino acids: CAVVVRGSTDTQYF.

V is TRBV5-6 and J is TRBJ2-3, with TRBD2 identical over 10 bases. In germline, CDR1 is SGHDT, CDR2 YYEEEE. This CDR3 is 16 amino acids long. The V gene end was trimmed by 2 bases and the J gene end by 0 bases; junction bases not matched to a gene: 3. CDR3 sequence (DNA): TGTGCCAGCAGCTTACCGACTAGCGGGAGCACAGATACGCAGTATTTT. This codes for CASSLPTSGSTDTQYF.